The 7 T cell receptor beta chains below come from one sample, sequenced in a study of monozygotic twins with inflammatory bowel disease. Following a re-call of the 5' RACE reads, TCRdb has one entry per CDR3 protein and lacks DNA. The table for this sample gives about 160,000 distinct CDR3 sequences. Source material: blood. The receptors come from a human donor with ulcerative colitis or Crohn's disease, or a healthy co-twin of an affected twin (not recorded which).

The genes are TRBV6-1 and TRBJ2-7; the D call of TRBD1 rests on TCRdb alone, since no DNA is present to check it. This CDR3 has 14 amino acids. The germline gives CDR1 MNHNS, CDR2 SASEGT. CDR3 protein: CASRAGTVTYEQYF.

V usage is TRBV19 and J usage is TRBJ2-3; TCRdb's D gene call, TRBD1, goes unchecked for lack of DNA. Germline-derived CDR1 and CDR2 are LNHDA and SQIVND (reference sequence). CDR3 length equals 17 residues. CDR3 loop: CASSTHLWGARTDTQYF.

This chain links TRBV7-9 with TRBJ1-2. Germline V gene sequence: CDR1 SEHNR, CDR2 FQNEAQ (reference sequence). The CDR3 length is 11 residues. This CDR3 is CASSLSGFYTF.

V usage is TRBV11-1 and J usage is TRBJ2-1; TCRdb indicates TRBD2, and absent DNA this call remains unverified. Germline values: CDR1 SGHAT, CDR2 FQDESV (reference sequence). The CDR3 loop spans 15 amino acids. CDR3 residues: CASTPLAGVLGEQFF.

The gene calls are TRBV4-2 and TRBJ1-1; TCRdb lists TRBD1, though no DNA is available to test this call. The germline gives CDR1 LGHNA, CDR2 YNFKEQ. There are 20 residues in the CDR3. CDR3 region: CASSPRFSPGQGEFNTEAFF.

The V and J genes are TRBV28 and TRBJ1-3. The CDR3 is made up of 14 amino acids. Germline V gives CDR1 MDHEN, CDR2 SYDVKM. The CDR3 loop reads CASSLPDGGNTIYF. The complete variable domain, with remaining parts taken from reference TRBV28 and TRBJ1-3, reads DVKVTQSSRYLVKRTGEKVFLECVQDMDHENMFWYRQDPGLGLRLIYFSYDVKMKEKGDIPEGYSVSREKKERFSLILESASTNQTSMYLCASSLPDGGNTIYFGEGSWLTVV.

V and J are TRBV12-3 or TRBV12-4 and TRBJ1-4; with no DNA, the TCRdb D assignment of TRBD1 cannot be verified. This CDR3 is built from 12 residues. The CDR3 sequence: CASRIQGSKLFF.